Listed below are T cell receptor beta chains from one sample, sequenced in a study of blood T cell repertoires in COVID-19. Clones were read by immunoSEQ multiplex PCR, and TCRdb kept only the in-frame ones, dropping some. Of 250,000 to 350,000 clones listed, approximately 85% are singletons. Source material: peripheral blood. Every receptor here comes from a man aged 18 to 35 with active or convalescent COVID-19. The CDR3 runs from the conserved cysteine through the conserved F or W. A D gene is named only where the DNA matches it firmly. Rows may omit the clone size; those that give it use once, few, many or a size class.

CDR3: CASSLGGAGVSYNEQFF
DNA: TGTGCCAGCAGCTTAGGCGGGGCAGGGGTCTCCTACAATGAGCAGTTCTTC
V: TRBV13
size: -
J: TRBJ2-1
D: -

CDR3: CASSQRPGQGNSPLHF
DNA: TGCGCCAGCAGCCAGAGGCCGGGACAGGGGAATTCACCCCTCCACTTT
V: TRBV4-1
size: -
J: TRBJ1-6
D: TRBD1

CDR3: CASSIEASGDYEQYF
DNA: TGTGCCAGTAGTATAGAGGCTAGCGGGGATTACGAGCAGTACTTC
V: TRBV19
size: -
J: TRBJ2-7
D: TRBD2

CDR3: CASGGTRSDTQYF
DNA: TGTGCCAGCGGAGGGACTAGATCGGATACGCAGTATTTT
V: TRBV27
size: -
J: TRBJ2-3
D: TRBD2

CDR3: CSVAWGDNSPLHF
DNA: TGCAGCGTTGCGTGGGGGGATAATTCACCCCTCCACTTT
V: TRBV29-1
size: -
J: TRBJ1-6
D: -

CDR3: CASSWGLLGYTF
DNA: TGTGCCAGCTCATGGGGACTACTGGGCTACACCTTC
V: TRBV12-3/TRBV12-4
size: -
J: TRBJ1-2
D: -

CDR3: CASSLAPRQGADYGYTF
DNA: TGTGCCAGCAGCTTGGCCCCACGACAGGGGGCGGACTATGGCTACACCTTC
V: TRBV5-4
size: -
J: TRBJ1-2
D: TRBD1

CDR3: CASARRGLYEQYF
DNA: TGTGCCAGCGCTAGGCGGGGGCTTTACGAGCAGTACTTC
V: TRBV9
size: -
J: TRBJ2-7
D: -

CDR3: CASSADSFGANVLTF
DNA: TGTGCCAGCAGCGCTGACAGCTTTGGGGCCAACGTCCTGACTTTC
V: TRBV7-3
size: -
J: TRBJ2-6
D: -

CDR3: CASSSRTSGGADTQYF
DNA: TGCGCCAGCAGCTCCCGGACTAGCGGGGGGGCAGATACGCAGTATTTT
V: TRBV5-1
size: once
J: TRBJ2-3
D: TRBD2

CDR3: CASSLRLNSPLHF
DNA: TGTGCCAGCAGCCTCCGTCTAAATTCACCCCTCCACTTT
V: TRBV7-3
size: -
J: TRBJ1-6
D: -

CDR3: CATSDKQGATYNEQFF
DNA: TGTGCCACCAGTGACAAGCAGGGGGCTACCTACAATGAGCAGTTCTTC
V: TRBV24-1
size: -
J: TRBJ2-1
D: TRBD1

CDR3: CASSFSGEDTEELFF
DNA: TGCGCCAGCAGCTTTTCTGGGGAGGACACCGAGGAGCTGTTTTTT
V: TRBV5-1
size: -
J: TRBJ2-2
D: -

CDR3: CASNPTGGRDEQFF
DNA: TGTGCCAGCAATCCAACAGGGGGTAGGGATGAGCAGTTCTTC
V: TRBV9
size: -
J: TRBJ2-1
D: TRBD1

CDR3: CASSPAAENTGELFF
DNA: TGTGCCAGCAGCCCCGCGGCGGAGAACACCGGGGAGCTGTTTTTT
V: TRBV7-9
size: -
J: TRBJ2-2
D: -

CDR3: CASSGYGTSGGYTF
DNA: TGTGCCAGCAGTGGTTACGGGACCAGCGGGGGCTACACCTTC
V: TRBV25-1
size: once
J: TRBJ1-2
D: -

CDR3: CASSPFGGYTDTQYF
DNA: TGTGCCAGTAGTCCTTTTGGGGGCTACACAGATACGCAGTATTTT
V: TRBV19
size: -
J: TRBJ2-3
D: -

CDR3: CASSLEGLGGTEAFF
DNA: TGCGCCAGCAGCTTGGAGGGCCTGGGAGGCACTGAAGCTTTCTTT
V: TRBV5-1
size: -
J: TRBJ1-1
D: -

CDR3: CASSQDPGSNEKLFF
DNA: TGTGCCAGCAGCCAAGATCCGGGGTCTAATGAAAAACTGTTTTTT
V: TRBV4-2
size: -
J: TRBJ1-4
D: -

CDR3: CASSWGQETYEQYF
DNA: TGTGCCAGCAGCTGGGGACAGGAAACCTACGAGCAGTACTTC
V: TRBV5-4
size: -
J: TRBJ2-7
D: TRBD1

CDR3: CASSPGEGRVAEAFF
DNA: TGCGCCAGCAGCCCGGGGGAGGGGAGAGTAGCTGAAGCTTTCTTT
V: TRBV4-1
size: -
J: TRBJ1-1
D: -

CDR3: CASSPGQRTGVTNTGELFF
DNA: TGCGCCAGCAGCCCAGGGCAAAGGACAGGGGTAACGAACACCGGGGAGCTGTTTTTT
V: TRBV5-1
size: -
J: TRBJ2-2
D: TRBD1

CDR3: CASRDPLGQGSGELFF
DNA: TGTGCCAGTAGGGACCCCCTAGGCCAGGGGTCCGGGGAGCTGTTTTTT
V: TRBV19
size: -
J: TRBJ2-2
D: -

CDR3: CASSQLGHHSYEQYF
DNA: TGCGCCAGCAGTCAACTGGGACACCACTCCTACGAGCAGTACTTC
V: TRBV23-1
size: -
J: TRBJ2-7
D: -

CDR3: CASTRGTGQDGDGYTF
DNA: TGTGCCAGCACCAGGGGGACGGGACAGGATGGGGATGGCTACACCTTC
V: TRBV7-9
size: many
J: TRBJ1-2
D: TRBD1

CDR3: CASSPPMGAEAFF
DNA: TGTGCCAGCAGCCCCCCGATGGGAGCTGAAGCTTTCTTT
V: TRBV7-6
size: -
J: TRBJ1-1
D: -

CDR3: CATIGLAASYNEQFF
DNA: TGCGCCACCATCGGACTAGCGGCCTCCTACAATGAGCAGTTCTTC
V: TRBV10-1
size: -
J: TRBJ2-1
D: TRBD2

CDR3: CASSELQAETQYF
DNA: TGTGCCAGCAGTGAACTTCAGGCGGAGACCCAGTACTTC
V: TRBV6-1
size: -
J: TRBJ2-5
D: -

CDR3: CASSTDNFLYF
DNA: TGTGCCAGCAGTACTGACAATTTCTTATATTTT
V: TRBV25-1
size: -
J: TRBJ1-3
D: -

CDR3: CASGLVRVPAGAPGELFF
DNA: TGTGCTAGTGGTTTGGTACGAGTACCGGCGGGGGCCCCCGGGGAGCTGTTTTTT
V: TRBV12-5
size: -
J: TRBJ2-2
D: -

CDR3: CASSASGLGSPLHF
DNA: TGTGCCAGCAGCGCCTCGGGATTAGGTTCACCCCTCCACTTT
V: TRBV9
size: once
J: TRBJ1-6
D: -

CDR3: CASSSPRSRGGTGVETQYF
DNA: TGTGCCAGCAGCTCCCCCCGGTCTAGAGGGGGGACAGGGGTTGAGACCCAGTACTTC
V: TRBV7-6
size: -
J: TRBJ2-5
D: TRBD1

CDR3: CASSKDNNYGYTF
DNA: TGTGCCAGCAGCAAGGACAATAACTATGGCTACACCTTC
V: TRBV13
size: -
J: TRBJ1-2
D: -

CDR3: CASSVEGGRNIQYF
DNA: TGTGCCAGCAGCGTAGAGGGCGGGAGAAACATTCAGTACTTC
V: TRBV9
size: -
J: TRBJ2-4
D: TRBD2

CDR3: CASSTGTGGAWVTEAFF
DNA: TGCGCCAGCAGCACAGGGACAGGGGGCGCTTGGGTCACTGAAGCTTTCTTT
V: TRBV5-1
size: -
J: TRBJ1-1
D: TRBD1

CDR3: CASSVGTVRREQYF
DNA: TGTGCCAGTAGTGTGGGGACAGTAAGACGGGAGCAGTACTTC
V: TRBV19
size: once
J: TRBJ2-7
D: TRBD1

CDR3: CASSTTGSAEAFF
DNA: TGCGCCAGCAGTACGACAGGGAGCGCTGAAGCTTTCTTT
V: TRBV5-1
size: -
J: TRBJ1-1
D: TRBD1

CDR3: CASSPQGPGANVLTF
DNA: TGTGCCAGCAGTCCCCAGGGGCCTGGGGCCAACGTCCTGACTTTC
V: TRBV28
size: -
J: TRBJ2-6
D: -

CDR3: CASSPSGTQYF
DNA: TGTGCCAGCAGTCCATCAGGGACCCAGTACTTC
V: TRBV6-2/TRBV6-3
size: -
J: TRBJ2-5
D: -

CDR3: CASSQETGVVGNTIYF
DNA: TGTGCCAGCAGCCAAGAGACAGGGGTTGTTGGAAACACCATATATTTT
V: TRBV3-1/TRBV3-2
size: -
J: TRBJ1-3
D: TRBD1

CDR3: CATSRDLPGNYGYTF
DNA: TGTGCCACCAGCAGAGATCTACCGGGGAACTATGGCTACACCTTC
V: TRBV15
size: -
J: TRBJ1-2
D: -

CDR3: CASRNGGGYTF
DNA: TGTGCCAGCAGAAATGGGGGGGGCTACACCTTC
V: TRBV25-1
size: -
J: TRBJ1-2
D: -

CDR3: CATSVSQGEQFF
DNA: TGTGCCACCAGTGTGTCCCAGGGAGAGCAGTTCTTC
V: TRBV24-1
size: -
J: TRBJ2-1
D: -

CDR3: CASGNRVGYGYTF
DNA: TGTGCCAGCGGTAACAGGGTTGGCTATGGCTACACCTTC
V: TRBV2
size: -
J: TRBJ1-2
D: -

CDR3: CASRLVSRFMNTEAFF
DNA: TGTGCAAGTCGCTTAGTTAGCAGATTCATGAACACTGAAGCTTTCTTT
V: TRBV12-2
size: -
J: TRBJ1-1
D: -

CDR3: CASSVGLAGEQETQYF
DNA: TGTGCCAGCAGCGTAGGGCTAGCGGGGGAGCAAGAGACCCAGTACTTC
V: TRBV9
size: -
J: TRBJ2-5
D: TRBD2

CDR3: CAASGGRSYNEQFF
DNA: TGCGCCGCCTCGGGGGGCCGCTCCTACAATGAGCAGTTCTTC
V: TRBV10-1
size: -
J: TRBJ2-1
D: -

CDR3: CGLMSGGGGYTF
DNA: TGCGGACTTATGTCGGGTGGAGGTGGCTACACCTTC
V: TRBV29-1
size: once
J: TRBJ1-2
D: -

CDR3: CATSRDPAENSNQPQHF
DNA: TGTGCCACCAGCAGAGATCCGGCGGAAAATAGCAATCAGCCCCAGCATTTT
V: TRBV15
size: -
J: TRBJ1-5
D: -

CDR3: CASNTGGACTEAFF
DNA: TGCGCCAGCAACACAGGGGGCGCGTGCACTGAAGCTTTCTTT
V: TRBV23-1
size: -
J: TRBJ1-1
D: TRBD1

CDR3: CASSFQGSGRLEAFF
DNA: TGTGCCAGCAGCTTCCAGGGGAGCGGGAGGCTCGAAGCTTTCTTT
V: TRBV7-8
size: few
J: TRBJ1-1
D: -

CDR3: CAIKEGAQGEAGGYTF
DNA: TGTGCCATCAAGGAAGGGGCTCAGGGGGAAGCTGGTGGCTACACCTTC
V: TRBV10-3
size: once
J: TRBJ1-2
D: TRBD1

CDR3: CASSQAPPFVGRGEAFF
DNA: TGCGCCAGCAGCCAAGCTCCGCCCTTCGTTGGAAGGGGGGAAGCTTTCTTT
V: TRBV4-3
size: -
J: TRBJ1-1
D: -